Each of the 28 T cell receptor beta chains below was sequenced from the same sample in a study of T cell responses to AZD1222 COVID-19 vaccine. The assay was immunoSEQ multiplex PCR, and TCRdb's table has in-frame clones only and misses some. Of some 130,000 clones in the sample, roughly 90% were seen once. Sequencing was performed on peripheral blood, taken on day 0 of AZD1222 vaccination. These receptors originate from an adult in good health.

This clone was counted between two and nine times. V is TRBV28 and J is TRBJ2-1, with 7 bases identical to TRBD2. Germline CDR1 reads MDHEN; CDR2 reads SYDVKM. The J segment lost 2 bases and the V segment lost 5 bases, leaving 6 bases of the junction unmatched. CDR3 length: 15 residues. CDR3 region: CASSLAVRPYNEQFF. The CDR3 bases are TGTGCCAGCAGTCTAGCGGTTAGACCCTACAATGAGCAGTTCTTC.

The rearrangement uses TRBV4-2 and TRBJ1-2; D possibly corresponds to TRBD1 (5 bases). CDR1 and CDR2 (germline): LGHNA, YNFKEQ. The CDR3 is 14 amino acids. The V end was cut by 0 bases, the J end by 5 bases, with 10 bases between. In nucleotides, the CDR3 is TGTGCCAGCAGCCAAGAAGGGGACGGGTATGGCTACACCTTC. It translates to CASSQEGDGYGYTF.

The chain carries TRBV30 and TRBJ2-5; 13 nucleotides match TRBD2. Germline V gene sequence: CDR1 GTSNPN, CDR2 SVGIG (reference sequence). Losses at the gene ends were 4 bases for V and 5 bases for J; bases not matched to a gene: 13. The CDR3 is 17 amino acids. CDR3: CAWTRQRTSGSRETQYF. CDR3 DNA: TGTGCCTGGACCCGTCAACGGACTAGCGGGAGTAGGGAGACCCAGTACTTC.

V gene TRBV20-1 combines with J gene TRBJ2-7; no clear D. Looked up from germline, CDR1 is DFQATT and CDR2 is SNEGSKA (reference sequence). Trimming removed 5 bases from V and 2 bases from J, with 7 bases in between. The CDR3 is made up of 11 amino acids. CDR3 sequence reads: CSASTAYEQYF. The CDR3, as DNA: TGCAGTGCTTCGACCGCCTACGAGCAGTACTTC.

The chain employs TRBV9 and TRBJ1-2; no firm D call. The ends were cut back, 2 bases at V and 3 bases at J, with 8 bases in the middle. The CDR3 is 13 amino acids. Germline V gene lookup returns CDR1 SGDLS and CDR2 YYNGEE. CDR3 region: CASSVDAYYGYTF. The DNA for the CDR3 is TGTGCCAGCAGCGTTGATGCCTACTATGGCTACACCTTC.

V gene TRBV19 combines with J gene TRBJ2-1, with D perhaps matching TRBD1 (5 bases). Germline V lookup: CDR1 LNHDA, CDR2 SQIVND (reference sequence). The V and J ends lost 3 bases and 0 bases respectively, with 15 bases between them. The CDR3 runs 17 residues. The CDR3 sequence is CASSMAPLRDSYNEQFF. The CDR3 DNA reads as TGTGCCAGTAGTATGGCCCCACTCAGGGACTCCTACAATGAGCAGTTCTTC. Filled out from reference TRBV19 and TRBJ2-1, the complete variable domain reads DGGITQSPKYLFRKEGQNVTLSCEQNLNHDAMYWYRQDPGQGLRLIYYSQIVNDFQKGDIAEGYSVSREKKESFPLTVTSAQKNPTAFYLCASSMAPLRDSYNEQFFGPGTRLTVL.

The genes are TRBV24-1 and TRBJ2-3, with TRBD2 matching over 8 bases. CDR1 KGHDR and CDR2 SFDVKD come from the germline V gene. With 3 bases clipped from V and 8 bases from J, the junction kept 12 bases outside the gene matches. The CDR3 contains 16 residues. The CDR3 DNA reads TGTGCCACCAGTGATCCCTCACTAGCGGCCTCCGGTACGCAGTATTTT. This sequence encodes CATSDPSLAASGTQYF.

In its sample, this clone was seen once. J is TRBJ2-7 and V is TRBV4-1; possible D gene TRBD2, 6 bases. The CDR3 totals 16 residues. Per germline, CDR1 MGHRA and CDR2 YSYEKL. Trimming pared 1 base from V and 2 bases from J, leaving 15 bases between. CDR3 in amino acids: CASSQGLSSGAYEQYF. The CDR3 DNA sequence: TGCGCCAGCAGCCAAGGCTTGAGTAGCGGAGCCTACGAGCAGTACTTC.

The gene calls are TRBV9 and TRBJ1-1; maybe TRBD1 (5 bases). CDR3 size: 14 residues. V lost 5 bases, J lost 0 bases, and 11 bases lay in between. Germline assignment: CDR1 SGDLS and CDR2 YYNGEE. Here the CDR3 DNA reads TGTGCCAGCAGGAGGGGCAGCATGAACACTGAAGCTTTCTTT. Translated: CASRRGSMNTEAFF.

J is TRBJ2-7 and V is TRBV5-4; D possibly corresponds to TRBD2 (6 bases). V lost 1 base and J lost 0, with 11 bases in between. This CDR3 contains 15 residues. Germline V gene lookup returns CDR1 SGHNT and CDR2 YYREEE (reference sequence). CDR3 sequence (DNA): TGTGCCAGCAGCTTGTTTCGGGGGAACTCCTACGAGCAGTACTTC. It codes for CASSLFRGNSYEQYF.

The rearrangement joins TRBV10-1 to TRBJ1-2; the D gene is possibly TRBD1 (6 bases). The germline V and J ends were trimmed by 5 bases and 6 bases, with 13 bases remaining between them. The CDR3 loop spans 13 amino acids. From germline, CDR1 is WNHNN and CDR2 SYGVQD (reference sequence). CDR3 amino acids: CASSTDRLNGYTF. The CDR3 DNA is TGCGCCAGCAGTACAGACAGGTTGAATGGCTACACCTTC.

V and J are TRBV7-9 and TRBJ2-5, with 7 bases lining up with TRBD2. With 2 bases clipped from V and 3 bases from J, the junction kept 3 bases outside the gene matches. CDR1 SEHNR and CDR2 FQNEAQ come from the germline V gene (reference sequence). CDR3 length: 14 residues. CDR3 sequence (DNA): TGTGCCAGCAGCTTATTGGCGGGAGAAGAGACCCAGTACTTC. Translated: CASSLLAGEETQYF.

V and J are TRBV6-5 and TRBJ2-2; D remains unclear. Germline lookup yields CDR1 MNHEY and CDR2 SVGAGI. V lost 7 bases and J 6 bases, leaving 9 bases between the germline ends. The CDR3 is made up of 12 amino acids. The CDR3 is CASKDQPGELFF. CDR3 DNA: TGTGCCAGCAAGGACCAACCCGGGGAGCTGTTTTTT.

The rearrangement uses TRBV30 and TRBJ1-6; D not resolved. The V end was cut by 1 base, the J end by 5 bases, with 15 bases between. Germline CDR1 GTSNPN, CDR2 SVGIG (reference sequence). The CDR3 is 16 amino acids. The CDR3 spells CAWSGRAAPHNSPLHF. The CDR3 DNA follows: TGTGCCTGGAGTGGCCGTGCGGCGCCTCATAATTCACCCCTCCACTTT. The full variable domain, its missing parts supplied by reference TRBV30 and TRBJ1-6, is SQTIHQWPATLVQPVGSPLSLECTVEGTSNPNLYWYRQAAGRGLQLLFYSVGIGQISSEVPQNLSASRPQDRQFILSSKKLLLSDSGFYLCAWSGRAAPHNSPLHFGNGTRLTVT.

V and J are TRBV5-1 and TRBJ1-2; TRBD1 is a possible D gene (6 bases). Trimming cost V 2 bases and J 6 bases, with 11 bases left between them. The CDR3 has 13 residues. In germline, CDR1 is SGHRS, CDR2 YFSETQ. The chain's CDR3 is CASSFQGMDGYTF. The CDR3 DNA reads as TGCGCCAGCAGCTTTCAGGGGATGGATGGCTACACCTTC.

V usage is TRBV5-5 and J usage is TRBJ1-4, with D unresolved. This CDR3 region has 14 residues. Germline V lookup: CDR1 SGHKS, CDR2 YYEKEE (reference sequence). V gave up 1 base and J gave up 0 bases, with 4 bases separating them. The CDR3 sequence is CASSLHATNEKLFF. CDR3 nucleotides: TGTGCCAGCAGCTTGCACGCAACTAATGAAAAACTGTTTTTT.

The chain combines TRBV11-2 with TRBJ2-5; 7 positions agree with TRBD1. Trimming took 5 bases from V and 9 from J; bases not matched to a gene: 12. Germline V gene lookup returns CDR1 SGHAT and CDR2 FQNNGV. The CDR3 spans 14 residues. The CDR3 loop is CASSRSGGVQAQYF. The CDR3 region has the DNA TGTGCCAGCAGCCGGTCAGGGGGAGTTCAAGCCCAGTACTTC.

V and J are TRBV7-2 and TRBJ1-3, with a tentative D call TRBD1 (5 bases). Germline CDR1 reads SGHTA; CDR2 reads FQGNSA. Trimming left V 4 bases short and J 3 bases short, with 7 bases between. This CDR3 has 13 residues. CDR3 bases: TGTGCCAGCAGCTCCGGGGGTGGAAACACCATATATTTT. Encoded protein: CASSSGGGNTIYF. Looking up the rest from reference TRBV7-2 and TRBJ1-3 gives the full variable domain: GAGVSQSPSNKVTEKGKDVELRCDPISGHTALYWYRQSLGQGLEFLIYFQGNSAPDKSGLPSDRFSAERTGGSVSTLTIQRTQQEDSAVYLCASSSGGGNTIYFGEGSWLTVV.

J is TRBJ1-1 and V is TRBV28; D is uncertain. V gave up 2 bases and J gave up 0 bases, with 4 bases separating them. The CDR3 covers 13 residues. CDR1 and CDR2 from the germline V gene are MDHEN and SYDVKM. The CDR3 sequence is CASSLQMNTEAFF. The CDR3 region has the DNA TGTGCCAGCAGTTTACAGATGAACACTGAAGCTTTCTTT.

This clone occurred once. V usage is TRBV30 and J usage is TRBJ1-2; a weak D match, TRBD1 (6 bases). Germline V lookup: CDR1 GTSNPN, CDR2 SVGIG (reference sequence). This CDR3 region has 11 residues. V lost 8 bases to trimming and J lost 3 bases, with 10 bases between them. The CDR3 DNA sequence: TGTGCCAGGGACATGGACTATGGCTACACCTTC. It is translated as CARDMDYGYTF.

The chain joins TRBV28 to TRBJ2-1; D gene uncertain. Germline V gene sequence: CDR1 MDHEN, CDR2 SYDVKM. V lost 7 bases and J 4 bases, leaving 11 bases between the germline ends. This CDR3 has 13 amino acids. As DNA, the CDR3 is TGTGCCAGCACCTACCCCCGGTACAATGAGCAGTTCTTC. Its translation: CASTYPRYNEQFF.

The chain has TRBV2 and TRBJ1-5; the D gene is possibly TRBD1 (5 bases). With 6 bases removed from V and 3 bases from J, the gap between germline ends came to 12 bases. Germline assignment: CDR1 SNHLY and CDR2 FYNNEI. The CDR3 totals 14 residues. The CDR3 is CASRGDGDNQPQHF. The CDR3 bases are TGTGCCAGCAGAGGGGACGGAGACAATCAGCCCCAGCATTTT. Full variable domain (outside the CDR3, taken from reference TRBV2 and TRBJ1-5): EPEVTQTPSHQVTQMGQEVILRCVPISNHLYFYWYRQILGQKVEFLVSFYNNEISEKSEIFDDQFSVERPDGSNFTLKIRSTKLEDSAMYFCASRGDGDNQPQHFGDGTRLSIL.

The CDR3 sequence is CASSLQGAGDYGYTF. CDR3 sequence (DNA): TGTGCCAGCAGCCTCCAGGGGGCGGGAGACTATGGCTACACCTTC. V and J are TRBV3-1 (or the pseudogene TRBV3-2) and TRBJ1-2, with 8 bases lining up with TRBD1. J was trimmed by 3 bases and V by 4 bases; bases with no gene match: 7. The germline V gene encodes CDR1 LGHDT and CDR2 YNNKEL (reference sequence). The CDR3 is made up of 15 amino acids.

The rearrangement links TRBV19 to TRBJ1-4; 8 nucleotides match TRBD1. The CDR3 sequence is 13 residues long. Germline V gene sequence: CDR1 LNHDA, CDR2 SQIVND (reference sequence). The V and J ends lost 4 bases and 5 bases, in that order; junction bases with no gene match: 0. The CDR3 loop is CASSRQGNEKLFF. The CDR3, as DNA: TGTGCCAGTAGTAGACAGGGGAATGAAAAACTGTTTTTT.

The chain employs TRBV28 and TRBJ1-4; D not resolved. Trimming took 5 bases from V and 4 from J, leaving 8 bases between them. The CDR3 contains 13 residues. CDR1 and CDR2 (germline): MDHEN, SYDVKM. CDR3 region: CASSQDGNEKLFF. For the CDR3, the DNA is TGTGCCAGCAGTCAGGACGGTAATGAAAAACTGTTTTTT.

The CDR3 region has the DNA TGTGCCAGCCGATCACGGGCGGCCCTAGCGGGAGAAAATGAGCAGTTCTTC. This encodes CASRSRAALAGENEQFF. The gene calls are TRBV27 and TRBJ2-1; TRBD2 agrees at 10 bases. The CDR3 spans 17 residues. J was trimmed by 7 bases and V by 8 bases; bases with no gene match: 17. CDR1 and CDR2 from the germline V gene are MNHEY and SMNVEV (reference sequence).

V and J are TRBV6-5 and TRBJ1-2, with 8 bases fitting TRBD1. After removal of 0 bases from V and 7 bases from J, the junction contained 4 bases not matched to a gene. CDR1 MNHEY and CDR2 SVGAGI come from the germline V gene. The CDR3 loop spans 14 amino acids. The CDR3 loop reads CASSYSTGAVGYTF. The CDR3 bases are TGTGCCAGCAGTTACTCGACAGGGGCGGTTGGCTACACCTTC.

The CDR3 region has the DNA TGTGCCAGCAGTTACTCATCAAGGTTTGGGCAGCCCCAGCATTTT. It codes for CASSYSSRFGQPQHF. The V and J genes are TRBV6-5 and TRBJ1-5; D remains ambiguous. The CDR3 is 15 amino acids. Between the trimmed V and J ends, which lost 0 bases and 7 bases, there was a span of 13 bases. Per the germline V gene, CDR1 is MNHEY and CDR2 is SVGAGI.